A single sample is the source of the 27 T cell receptor beta chains below, sequenced in a study of CD8+CD57+ T cells in acquired aplastic anemia. CDR3 and TCR beta VDJ profiling relied on genomic DNA as the template. Via MiXCR, TCRdb re-called the reads, giving one row per CDR3 protein. The sample has roughly 500,000 distinct CDR3 sequences; around 33% are singletons. By flow cytometry, patients selected for sequencing had shown an expansion of CD8+CD57+ cells. The sequenced sample was sorted CD4+, CD8+, or CD8+CD57+ T cells (not recorded which) from PBMCs. The receptors come from a human donor with aplastic anemia.

Details on this clonotype: The junction and the germline gene differ at one end; a read error may be behind it. The chain joins TRBV9 to TRBJ1-1; 9 bases are a match to TRBD1. CDR3 length equals 15 residues. The germline gives CDR1 SGDLS, CDR2 YYNGEE. This CDR3 reads CASSLGQGMGTGAFF. The CDR3, as DNA: TGTGCCAGCAGCCTCGGACAGGGGATGGGCACTGGAGCTTTCTTT.

This clonotype was counted a few times. A much larger clone is a single base away; this may be a read error. This chain links TRBV2 with TRBJ2-3; D not resolved. From germline, CDR1 is SNHLY and CDR2 FYNNEI. Trimming shortened V by 6 bases and J by 4 bases, and 5 bases separated the two germline ends. The CDR3 is made up of 11 amino acids. The CDR3 region has the DNA TGTGCCAGCAGGCTCGCAGATACGCAGTATTTT. Protein: CASRLADTQYF.

This clonotype occurred a few times. The chain couples TRBV6-1 to TRBJ1-2; 11 bases agree with TRBD1. From germline, CDR1 is MNHNS and CDR2 SASEGT. Trimming cost V 7 bases and J 7 bases; bases outside gene matches: 11. The CDR3 spans 15 residues. The CDR3 protein is CASNPQDRGRGGYTF. The DNA of the CDR3 is TGTGCCAGCAACCCCCAGGACAGGGGGCGAGGTGGCTACACCTTC.

This clonotype has ten or more counts. V and J are TRBV2 and TRBJ2-5; possible D gene TRBD2, 6 bases. Germline V CDR1 and CDR2: SNHLY, FYNNEI. V shed 2 bases and J shed 4 bases, with 11 bases lying between them. There are 14 residues in the CDR3. CDR3 DNA sequence: TGTGCCAGCAGTGAAACCCCCGGGAGAGAGACCCAGTACTTC. Protein sequence: CASSETPGRETQYF.

In this sample, this clonotype turned up many times. V usage is TRBV7-2 and J usage is TRBJ1-5, with no clear D. V was clipped by 4 bases and J by 5 bases, with 9 bases between them. The V gene's germline CDR1 is SGHTA and CDR2 FQGNSA. The CDR3 is made up of 13 amino acids. The CDR3 region is CASSSQNHQPQHF. Written as DNA, the CDR3 is TGTGCCAGCAGCTCCCAGAACCATCAGCCCCAGCATTTT.

With respect to this clonotype: A clone one base away is much larger, so this may be a read error. Without the conserved terminal phenylalanine or tryptophan, this CDR3 likely stems from a read error. The chain couples TRBV2 to TRBJ1-5; D gene unclear. The CDR3 is 16 residues long. The V end was cut by 6 bases, the J end by 2 bases, with 17 bases between. Germline CDR1 SNHLY, CDR2 FYNNEI. CDR3 in amino acids: CASREGGRRRNQPQHL. The CDR3 DNA sequence: TGTGCCAGCAGGGAGGGAGGTAGGCGGCGCAATCAGCCCCAGCATCTT.

The rearrangement joins TRBV25-1 to TRBJ2-1, with D hard to call. Trimming pared 4 bases from V and 1 base from J, leaving 11 bases between. This CDR3 is built from 15 residues. Germline V gives CDR1 MGHDK, CDR2 SYGVNS. The chain's CDR3 is CASSGVAKSYNEQFF. CDR3 DNA: TGTGCCAGCAGTGGCGTGGCCAAATCCTACAATGAGCAGTTCTTC. Variable domain in full (rest from reference TRBV25-1 and TRBJ2-1): EADIYQTPRYLVIGTGKKITLECSQTMGHDKMYWYQQDPGMELHLIHYSYGVNSTEKGDLSSESTVSRIRTEHFPLTLESARPSHTSQYLCASSGVAKSYNEQFFGPGTRLTVL.

V gene TRBV5-6 combines with J gene TRBJ2-7; 11 bases fit TRBD1. The germline CDR1 and CDR2 sequences are SGHDT and YYEEEE. This CDR3 region has 18 residues. V lost 0 bases and J lost 0; bases outside the gene matches: 8. The CDR3 reads CASSLGPPGQGDSYEQYF. The CDR3 nucleotides are TGTGCCAGCAGCTTGGGTCCGCCGGGACAGGGGGACTCCTACGAGCAGTACTTC.

This chain uses TRBV5-1 with TRBJ2-3, with D maybe TRBD2 (6 bases). The V gene lost 4 bases and the J gene lost 1 base, with 13 bases spanning the gap. CDR3 size: 15 residues. Germline V gene lookup returns CDR1 SGHRS and CDR2 YFSETQ. CDR3 amino acids: CASSPGTPRTDTQYF. In DNA, the CDR3 is TGCGCCAGCAGCCCCGGGACTCCTCGCACAGATACGCAGTATTTT.

J is TRBJ1-3 and V is TRBV12-3 or TRBV12-4, with D possibly TRBD1 on 5 matching bases. The CDR3 contains 16 residues. Deletions cut 3 bases from V and 4 bases from J, with 16 bases between. This CDR3 is CASSFWGDAQGNTIYF. As DNA, the CDR3 is TGTGCCAGCAGTTTTTGGGGGGATGCCCAAGGAAACACCATATATTTT.

The rearrangement uses TRBV12-3 or TRBV12-4 and TRBJ1-5, with 9 positions matching TRBD1. The junction had 9 bases not matched to a gene; V was cut back by 6 bases and J by 9 bases. The CDR3 has 14 amino acids. Here the CDR3 reads CASSLAGQGRPQHF. For the CDR3, the DNA is TGTGCCAGCAGCCTAGCAGGACAGGGGCGGCCCCAGCATTTT.

This chain uses TRBV19 with TRBJ1-5; 12 bases are a match to TRBD1. Germline trimming cut 11 bases from V and 6 bases from J; bases unmatched to any gene: 8. Germline V CDR1 and CDR2: LNHDA, SQIVND (reference sequence). The CDR3 sequence is 14 residues long. The CDR3 bases are TGTGCCTCAAACAGGGACAGGGGGCTTCAGCCCCAGCATTTT. Translating it yields CASNRDRGLQPQHF.

This clonotype was seen many times. The chain carries TRBV11-2 and TRBJ2-3; weak D call: TRBD2 (6 bases). Germline V gene sequence: CDR1 SGHAT, CDR2 FQNNGV. With 3 bases removed from V and 2 bases from J, the gap between germline ends came to 12 bases. This CDR3 has 15 residues. The CDR3 DNA reads TGTGCCAGCAGCTTCCGGGACTCGAACACAGATACGCAGTATTTT. Residues: CASSFRDSNTDTQYF.

V and J are TRBV6-2 or TRBV6-3 and TRBJ1-5, with TRBD1 as a possible D gene (5 bases). Germline V CDR1 and CDR2: MNHEY, SVGEGT. The CDR3 runs 15 residues. The V end lost 4 bases, the J end lost 7 bases, and 17 bases lay between the germline ends. CDR3 protein: CASSSTAGGSQPQHF. CDR3 nucleotides: TGTGCCAGCAGTTCCACGGCTGGGGGTAGCCAGCCCCAGCATTTT.

With respect to this clonotype: In this CDR3 the conserved last residue, phenylalanine or tryptophan, is missing, so a read error is likely. The limits of the CDR3 on the DNA are not certain, so only TCRdb's listed CDR3 is given. The chain carries TRBV2 and TRBJ2-1; no DNA check was done on the table's D call, TRBD2. The CDR3 adds up to 8 amino acids, both ends counted. Germline CDR1 SNHLY, CDR2 FYNNEI. The CDR3 spells CASSEGSN.

This clonotype was detected many times. This chain uses TRBV19 with TRBJ2-6; 10 bases match TRBD1. In germline, CDR1 is LNHDA, CDR2 SQIVND (reference sequence). V was pared by 5 bases and J by 2 bases, with 3 bases of the junction left unmatched. The CDR3 extends over 16 amino acids. CDR3 coding DNA: TGTGCCAGTAGTCCGGGGACAGGGGCTGGGGCCAACGTCCTGACTTTC. Its translation: CASSPGTGAGANVLTF.

Worth noting for this clonotype: The junction does not match germline at one end; this may be a read error. The chain uses TRBV20-1 and TRBJ2-2; 8 bases align to TRBD2. CDR3 size: 15 residues. The germline gives CDR1 DFQATT, CDR2 SNEGSKA (reference sequence). The CDR3 sequence is CSASEAGGYTGEPFF. CDR3 nucleotides: TGCAGTGCTAGTGAGGCGGGGGGTTACACCGGGGAGCCGTTTTTT.

This clonotype was detected a few times. The chain links TRBV20-1 to TRBJ2-1; 9 positions agree with TRBD2. The germline V gene has CDR1 DFQATT and CDR2 SNEGSKA (reference sequence). Trimming cost V 6 bases and J 4 bases; bases outside gene matches: 13. The CDR3 is 16 residues long. DNA of the CDR3: TGCAGTGCAACTATTGTTCCTAGCGGGGTATACAATGAGCAGTTCTTC. It codes for CSATIVPSGVYNEQFF.

This clonotype was counted a few times. The chain has TRBV2 and TRBJ2-1, with D possibly being TRBD1 (6 bases). The length of the CDR3 is 13 residues. The V and J ends lost 4 bases and 5 bases respectively, with 9 bases between them. Germline CDR1 and CDR2: SNHLY and FYNNEI. DNA for the CDR3: TGTGCCAGCAGTGGCCGGGACAACAATGAGCAGTTCTTC. It is translated as CASSGRDNNEQFF.

This clonotype came up many times. The J gene is TRBJ2-7, the V gene TRBV2; 9 positions agree with TRBD1. With V trimmed by 6 bases and J by 3 bases, 6 bases remained unmatched. This CDR3 is built from 14 residues. Germline values: CDR1 SNHLY, CDR2 FYNNEI. The CDR3 DNA reads TGTGCCAGCAGACCACAGGGGGCCGTCTACGAGCAGTACTTC. Translating it yields CASRPQGAVYEQYF.

Remarks on this clonotype: One end of the junction does not line up with germline, which may come from a read error. The chain uses TRBV7-2 and TRBJ2-1, with unresolved D. This CDR3 spans 14 amino acids. From germline, CDR1 is SGHTA and CDR2 FQGNSA. CDR3 protein: CASSFVRSHNGQFF. CDR3 nucleotide sequence: TGTGCCAGCAGCTTTGTGCGGAGTCACAATGGGCAGTTCTTC.

The chain couples TRBV15 to TRBJ2-7; D ambiguous. Germline CDR1 reads LNHNV; CDR2 reads YYDKDF (reference sequence). V was shortened by 3 bases and J by 0 bases, with 3 bases between the two germline ends. This CDR3 spans 12 amino acids. In DNA form, the CDR3 reads TGTGCCACCAGCAGTTACTCCTACGAGCAGTACTTC. Translation: CATSSYSYEQYF.

The V gene is TRBV11-3, the J gene TRBJ2-3; tentatively, D is TRBD1 (6 bases). Germline V gene sequence: CDR1 SGHNT, CDR2 YENEEA. Trimming shortened V by 5 bases and J by 1 base, and 13 bases separated the two germline ends. This CDR3 spans 15 amino acids. The CDR3 reads CASSPGTTGTDTQYF. The CDR3, as DNA: TGTGCCAGCAGCCCGGGGACAACCGGCACAGATACGCAGTATTTT.

Many counts were recorded for this clonotype. The CDR3 protein is CASSDGPRTYEQYF. The CDR3 DNA is TGTGCCAGCAGCGACGGACCGAGAACTTACGAGCAGTACTTC. The chain combines TRBV9 with TRBJ2-7; D uncertain. Between the trimmed V and J ends, which lost 3 bases and 4 bases, there was a span of 14 bases. Germline-derived CDR1 and CDR2 are SGDLS and YYNGEE. The length of the CDR3 is 14 residues.

The rearrangement joins TRBV5-1 to TRBJ2-7; D is possibly TRBD2 (6 bases). Germline V gives CDR1 SGHRS, CDR2 YFSETQ. The ends were cut back, 1 base at V and 4 bases at J, with 15 bases in the middle. The CDR3 has 15 amino acids. This CDR3 is CASSLLQAGWYEQYF. In nucleotides, the CDR3 is TGCGCCAGCAGCTTGTTACAGGCGGGGTGGTACGAGCAGTACTTC.

V and J are TRBV30 and TRBJ2-2; 11 positions match TRBD2. Losses at the gene ends were 5 bases for V and 3 bases for J; bases not matched to a gene: 2. The length of the CDR3 is 14 residues. Germline V gene lookup returns CDR1 GTSNPN and CDR2 SVGIG (reference sequence). CDR3 amino acids: CAWPGLADTGELFF. In nucleotides, the CDR3 is TGTGCCTGGCCGGGACTAGCGGACACCGGGGAGCTGTTTTTT.

The table lists this clonotype with a few counts. This chain connects TRBV10-3 to TRBJ2-5; no definite D call. CDR1 and CDR2 (germline): ENHRY, SYGVKD. V lost 5 bases to trimming and J lost 1 base, with 5 bases between them. There are 12 residues in the CDR3. CDR3 sequence: CAISSTQETQYF. In DNA form, the CDR3 reads TGTGCCATCAGTTCCACCCAAGAGACCCAGTACTTC.